What follows describes a single T cell receptor (beta chain). Its antigen is not identified. Deletions cut 5 bases from V and 9 bases from J, with 10 bases between. This CDR3 contains 12 residues. CDR1 is SGHVS, CDR2 FQNEAQ, per germline. This sample is part of a study of cytomegalovirus exposure and HLA in healthy donors. PCR employed 60 Vbeta and 13 Jbeta primers. Sequenced by immunoSEQ multiplex PCR; TCRdb stores in-frame clones only, minus some. The sample carries approximately 97,000 clones, roughly three quarters recorded once. Study-level results: Analyses of presence and absence presupposed an approximately uniform sequencing depth across donors.

The material sequenced was PBMCs. V usage is TRBV7-8 and J usage is TRBJ2-2, with a possible D match to TRBD2 (5 bases). The source is a male donor in good health and CMV-seropositive. The CDR3 protein is CASSSPGRELFF. CDR3 bases: TGTGCCAGCAGCAGCCCCGGGAGGGAGCTGTTTTTT.